Included here is one T cell receptor (beta chain) sequence, with context. Its antigen is unknown. One junction end does not reproduce the germline sequence, and a read error may be involved. This specimen belongs to a study of T cells after yellow fever vaccination. TCRdb re-analysed the 5' RACE reads in MiXCR, keeping a single row per CDR3 protein. The top ten hold 3% to 3.5% of the sample, which has fewer than 400,000 distinct CDR3 sequences, about 10% seen once. General study points: Overlap between CD4 and CD8 compartments was detected for a small share of clonotypes.

The CDR3 has 17 amino acids. CDR1 and CDR2 from the germline V gene are SGDLS and YYNGEE. The material sequenced was CD4+ T cells sorted from PBMCs, taken 45 days after the yellow fever booster vaccination. This chain joins TRBV9 and TRBJ2-5; 9 positions match TRBD2. The origin of this receptor is a man between 18 and 29 years old who received the YFV17D yellow fever vaccine. CDR3 residues: CASTVGNSGGYLETQYF. The CDR3 bases are TGTGCCAGCACCGTAGGTAATAGCGGGGGATACCTCGAGACCCAGTACTTC.